This TCR beta chain was profiled in a study of blood T cell repertoires in COVID-19. Assay: immunoSEQ multiplex PCR; the TCRdb copy retains only in-frame clones and omits some. The repertoire has about 440,000 clones, approximately 90% of them found once; the top ten carry roughly 4%. The length of the CDR3 is 16 residues. Trimming cost V 5 bases and J 4 bases; bases outside gene matches: 11. Germline V lookup: CDR1 SNHLY, CDR2 FYNNEI. The sequenced material came from peripheral blood. The TCR was taken from a young woman with acute or convalescent COVID-19. V gene TRBV2 combines with J gene TRBJ1-1, with 9 bases identical to TRBD1. The CDR3 nucleotides read TGTGCCAGCAGTTTTAACATCGACAGGGGGTTCACTGAAGCTTTCTTT. This translates into CASSFNIDRGFTEAFF.